The clone carrying this T cell receptor (beta chain) was recorded only once. The sample comes from a study of cytomegalovirus exposure and HLA in healthy donors. Study background: Early released data had tens of millions of unique TCRs, all coming from HLA-typed donors.

Trimming removed 3 bases from V and 6 bases from J; junction bases left unmatched: 6. Germline CDR1 is SNHLY and CDR2 is FYNNEI. The CDR3 extends over 14 amino acids. PCR used 60 Vbeta primers and 13 Jbeta primers. The table came from immunoSEQ multiplex PCR; TCRdb's copy has only in-frame clones and leaves some out. The sample contains some 110,000 clones, 70% to 80% of which appear only once. This chain uses TRBV2 with TRBJ1-2; 8 nucleotides align to TRBD1. Sequencing input: PBMCs. This sequence originates from a woman aged 50 to 60 in good health and CMV-seropositive. CDR3 DNA: TGTGCCAGCAGTGACACAGGGGGAAGGGATGGCTACACCTTC. Protein product: CASSDTGGRDGYTF.